The present T cell receptor beta chain was sequenced within a study of long-term antiretroviral therapy in people with HIV. Study-level information: By about a decade, the earliest samples predate the 2015 immediate-ART recommendation. Study results and limitations: Across all time points, the repertoire was dominated by clones that expanded before ART.

The V and J ends lost 0 bases and 0 bases, in that order; junction bases with no gene match: 4. The CDR3 consists of 16 residues. Germline V lookup: CDR1 PRHDT, CDR2 FYEKMQ (reference sequence). immunoSEQ v3.0 was run at survey level. Sequencing was performed with immunoSEQ multiplex PCR; in TCRdb, only in-frame clones are kept and a portion is missing. The data hold 25,000 to 35,000 clones, with about 95% observed a single time. Points on this clone: Its antigen is not identified.

The material sequenced was unsorted PBMCs, taken 6 to 6.5 years after starting antiretroviral therapy. J is TRBJ2-5 and V is TRBV13, with TRBD2 identical over 7 bases. The receptor was isolated from a man aged 25-45 years with HIV. As DNA, the CDR3 is TGTGCCAGCAGCTTAGGCCCTAGCGGATACCAAGAGACCCAGTACTTC. It yields the protein CASSLGPSGYQETQYF.